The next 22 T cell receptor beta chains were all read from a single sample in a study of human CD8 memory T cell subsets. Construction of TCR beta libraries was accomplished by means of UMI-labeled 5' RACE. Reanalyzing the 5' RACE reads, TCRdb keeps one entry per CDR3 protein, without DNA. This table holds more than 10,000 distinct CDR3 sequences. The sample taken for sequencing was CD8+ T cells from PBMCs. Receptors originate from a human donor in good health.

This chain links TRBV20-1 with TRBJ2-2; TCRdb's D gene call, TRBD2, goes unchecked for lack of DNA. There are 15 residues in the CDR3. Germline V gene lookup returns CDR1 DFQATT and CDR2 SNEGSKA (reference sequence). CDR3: CSAPKPSGKIGELFF.

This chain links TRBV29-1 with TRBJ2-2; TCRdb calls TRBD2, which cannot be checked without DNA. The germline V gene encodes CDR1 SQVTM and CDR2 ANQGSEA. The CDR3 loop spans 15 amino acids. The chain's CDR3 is CSVERRDFMSGELFF.

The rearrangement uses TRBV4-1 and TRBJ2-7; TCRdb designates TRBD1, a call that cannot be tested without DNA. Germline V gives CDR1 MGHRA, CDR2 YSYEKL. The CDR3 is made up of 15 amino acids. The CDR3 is CASSQGWDSPYEQYF.

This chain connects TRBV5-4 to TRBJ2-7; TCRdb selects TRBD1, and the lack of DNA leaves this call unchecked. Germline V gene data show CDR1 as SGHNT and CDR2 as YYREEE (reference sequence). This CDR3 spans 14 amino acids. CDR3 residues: CASRGIGASNEQYF.

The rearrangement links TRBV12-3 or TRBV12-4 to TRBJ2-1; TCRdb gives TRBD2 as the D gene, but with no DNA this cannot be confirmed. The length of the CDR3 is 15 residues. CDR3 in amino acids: CASSGRDSQDNEQFF.

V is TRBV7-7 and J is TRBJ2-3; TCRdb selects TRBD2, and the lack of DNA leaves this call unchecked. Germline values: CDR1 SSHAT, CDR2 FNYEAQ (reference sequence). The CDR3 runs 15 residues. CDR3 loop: CASSLVAGEADTQYF. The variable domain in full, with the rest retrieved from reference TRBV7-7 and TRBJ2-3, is GAGVSQSPRYKVTKRGQDVTLRCDPISSHATLYWYQQALGQGPEFLTYFNYEAQPDKSGLPSDRFSAERPEGSISTLTIQRTEQRDSAMYRCASSLVAGEADTQYFGPGTRLTVL.

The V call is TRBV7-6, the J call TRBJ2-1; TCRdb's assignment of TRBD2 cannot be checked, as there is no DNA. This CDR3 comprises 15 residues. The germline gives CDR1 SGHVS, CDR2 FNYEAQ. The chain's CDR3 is CASRLTSGGTSEQFF.

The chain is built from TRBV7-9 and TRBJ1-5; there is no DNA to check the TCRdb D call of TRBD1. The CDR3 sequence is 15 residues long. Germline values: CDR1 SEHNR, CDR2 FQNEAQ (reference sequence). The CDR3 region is CASSSDRAVDQPQHF. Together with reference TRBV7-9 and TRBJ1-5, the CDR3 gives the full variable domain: DTGVSQNPRHKITKRGQNVTFRCDPISEHNRLYWYRQTLGQGPEFLTYFQNEAQLEKSRLLSDRFSAERPKGSFSTLEIQRTEQGDSAMYLCASSSDRAVDQPQHFGDGTRLSIL.

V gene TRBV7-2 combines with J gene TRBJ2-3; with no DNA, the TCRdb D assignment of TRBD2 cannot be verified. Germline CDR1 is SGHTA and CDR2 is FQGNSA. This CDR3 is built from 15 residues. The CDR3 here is CASSERLVGTDTQYF.

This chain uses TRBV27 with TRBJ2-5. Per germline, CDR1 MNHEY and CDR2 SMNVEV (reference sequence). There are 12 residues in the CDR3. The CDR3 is CASRGWEETQYF.

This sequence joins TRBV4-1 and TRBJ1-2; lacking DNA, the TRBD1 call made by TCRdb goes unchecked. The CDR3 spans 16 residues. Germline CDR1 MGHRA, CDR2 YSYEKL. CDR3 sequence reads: CASSQGPGQGKKGYTF.

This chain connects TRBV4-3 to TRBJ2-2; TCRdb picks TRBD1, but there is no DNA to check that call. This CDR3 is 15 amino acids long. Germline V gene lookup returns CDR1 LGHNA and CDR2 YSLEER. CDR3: CASSPQTGSTGELFF.

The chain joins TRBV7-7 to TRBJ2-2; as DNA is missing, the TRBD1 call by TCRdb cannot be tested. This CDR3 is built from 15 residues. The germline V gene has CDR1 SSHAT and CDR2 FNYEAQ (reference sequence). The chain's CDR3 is CASSPGTENTGELFF.

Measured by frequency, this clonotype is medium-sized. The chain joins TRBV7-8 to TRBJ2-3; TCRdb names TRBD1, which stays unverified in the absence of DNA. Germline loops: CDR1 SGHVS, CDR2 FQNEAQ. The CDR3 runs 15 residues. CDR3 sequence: CASRLGGGRGDTQYF.

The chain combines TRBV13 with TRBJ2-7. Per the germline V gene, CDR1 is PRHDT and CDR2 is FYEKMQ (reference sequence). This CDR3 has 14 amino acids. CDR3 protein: CASSNRMSSYEQYF.

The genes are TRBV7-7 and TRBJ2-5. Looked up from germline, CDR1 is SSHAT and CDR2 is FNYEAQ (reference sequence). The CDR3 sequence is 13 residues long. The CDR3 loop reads CASSPIMGETQYF.

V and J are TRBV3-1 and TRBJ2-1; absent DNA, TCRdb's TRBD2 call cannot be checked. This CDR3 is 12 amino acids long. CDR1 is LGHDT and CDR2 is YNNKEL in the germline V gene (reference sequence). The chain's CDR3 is CASSLRVNEQFF.

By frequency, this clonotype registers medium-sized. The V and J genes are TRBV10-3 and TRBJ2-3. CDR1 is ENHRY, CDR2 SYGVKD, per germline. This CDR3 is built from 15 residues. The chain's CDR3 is CAISDTDPSTDTQYF.

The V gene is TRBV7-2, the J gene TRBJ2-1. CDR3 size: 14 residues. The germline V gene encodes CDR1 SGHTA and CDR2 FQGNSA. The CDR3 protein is CASSLQGPYNEQFF.

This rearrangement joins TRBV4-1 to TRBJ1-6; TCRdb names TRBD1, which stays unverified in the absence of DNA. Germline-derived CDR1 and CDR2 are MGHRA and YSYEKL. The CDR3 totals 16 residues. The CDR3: CASSQDQTGAYSPLHF.

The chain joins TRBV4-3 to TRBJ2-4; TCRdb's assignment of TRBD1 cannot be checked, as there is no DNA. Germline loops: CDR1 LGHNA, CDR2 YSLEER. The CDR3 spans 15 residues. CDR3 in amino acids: CASSQAGGTKNIQYF.

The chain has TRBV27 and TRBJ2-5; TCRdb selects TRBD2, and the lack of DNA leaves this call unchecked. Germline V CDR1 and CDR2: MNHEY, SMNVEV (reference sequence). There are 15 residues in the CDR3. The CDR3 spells CASSTLAGGRETQYF.